This note documents a single T cell receptor (beta chain) sequence. The antigen is not known. The data belong to a study of siplizumab effects on memory and regulatory T cells. The method was immunoSEQ multiplex PCR; TCRdb's version includes in-frame clones alone and lacks a portion of them. The sample has 70,000 or so clones, 88% seen once. The germline V and J ends were trimmed by 5 bases and 3 bases, with 14 bases remaining between them. This CDR3 is built from 15 residues. The germline CDR1 and CDR2 sequences are MNHNY and SVGAGI (reference sequence). Whole-study results and caveats: Sequences below about 10^-5 frequency were poorly captured, limiting mapping of alloreactive clones. The study did not confirm that proliferating Tregs from siplizumab cultures were suppressive. Under siplizumab, alloreactive sequences traced to unstimulated CD4+ memory cells were significantly reduced. Naive T cells were seemingly more diverse than memory cells, and major contributions to the alloresponse seemed to be made by them.

The origin of this receptor is a human donor in good health. This chain joins TRBV6-6 and TRBJ1-5; D is uncertain. Sequenced material: Tregs sorted from blood. The DNA of the CDR3 is TGTGCCAGCAGTCGCCACCGAGGCGCCAATCAGCCCCAGCATTTT. This sequence encodes CASSRHRGANQPQHF.